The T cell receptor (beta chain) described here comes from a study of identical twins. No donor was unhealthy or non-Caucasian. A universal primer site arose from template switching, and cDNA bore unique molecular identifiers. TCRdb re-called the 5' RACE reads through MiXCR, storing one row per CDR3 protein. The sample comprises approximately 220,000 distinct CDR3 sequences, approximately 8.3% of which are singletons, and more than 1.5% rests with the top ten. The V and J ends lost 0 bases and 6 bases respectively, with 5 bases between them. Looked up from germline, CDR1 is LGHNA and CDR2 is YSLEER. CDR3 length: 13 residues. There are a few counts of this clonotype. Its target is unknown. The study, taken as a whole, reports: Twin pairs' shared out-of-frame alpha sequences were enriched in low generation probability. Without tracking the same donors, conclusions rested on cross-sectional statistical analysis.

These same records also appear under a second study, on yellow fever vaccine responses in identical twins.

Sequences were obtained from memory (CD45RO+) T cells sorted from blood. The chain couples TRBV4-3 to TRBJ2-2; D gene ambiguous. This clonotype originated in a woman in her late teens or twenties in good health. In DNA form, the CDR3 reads TGCGCCAGCAGCCAAGAGCCCTCCGGGGAGCTGTTTTTT. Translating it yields CASSQEPSGELFF.